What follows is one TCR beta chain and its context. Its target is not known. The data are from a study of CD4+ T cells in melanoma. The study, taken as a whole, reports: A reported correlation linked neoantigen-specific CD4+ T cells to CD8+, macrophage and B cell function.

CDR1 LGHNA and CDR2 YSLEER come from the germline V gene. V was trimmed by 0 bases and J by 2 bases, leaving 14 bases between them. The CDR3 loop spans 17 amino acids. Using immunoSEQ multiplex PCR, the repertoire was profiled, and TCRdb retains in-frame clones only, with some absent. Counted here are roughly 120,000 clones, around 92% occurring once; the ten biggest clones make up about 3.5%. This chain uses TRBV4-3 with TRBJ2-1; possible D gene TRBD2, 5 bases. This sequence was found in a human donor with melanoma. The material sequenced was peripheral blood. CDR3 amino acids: CASSQDRTREAYNEQFF. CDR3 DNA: TGCGCCAGCAGCCAAGATCGTACTAGGGAAGCCTACAATGAGCAGTTCTTC.